Below, one TCR beta chain is given with its context. What it recognizes is unknown. The CDR3 sequence is 13 residues long. CDR1 and CDR2 from the germline V gene are SEHNR and FQNEAQ (reference sequence). Trimming left V 8 bases short and J 8 bases short, with 18 bases between. The data are from a study of cytomegalovirus exposure and HLA in healthy donors. It was with 60 Vbeta and 13 Jbeta primers that the PCR ran. Method: immunoSEQ multiplex PCR; TCRdb's copy keeps in-frame clones and lacks some. This sample yields some 150,000 clones, of which approximately 74% are seen a single time; more than 2.5% belongs to the top ten. Overall study results and limits: A few chains linked to CMV were shown in vitro to be specific for CMV antigens. Later on, a genetic analysis was performed. It linked a missense variant in DCLRE1C with V- and J-gene trimming of TCR beta.

The chain carries TRBV7-9 and TRBJ1-2; D possibly corresponds to TRBD1 (5 bases). The sequence was collected from a woman aged 25 to 39 in good health and CMV-seronegative. Sequenced sample: PBMCs. This CDR3 is CASSGLLSVGYTF. CDR3 in DNA: TGTGCCAGCTCAGGGCTTCTCTCCGTCGGCTACACCTTC.